This T cell receptor beta chain originates from a study of radiation and T cells in renal cell carcinoma. Broader study findings: In blood, top tumor clones expanded by 2 weeks, shrinking by 4. Without pretreatment biopsies, baseline tumor clonotype presence was undetermined.

Time point given: blood 4 weeks post-SBRT, at nephrectomy. As for treatment: 15 Gy SBRT to primary tumor, nephrectomy 4 weeks later. Nephrectomy followed 15 Gy stereotactic body radiation by 4 weeks. The patient's renal cell carcinoma had clear cell pathology. Regarding this clone: The antigen remains unidentified.

Per germline, CDR1 LGHNA and CDR2 YSLEER. After removal of 3 bases from V and 5 bases from J, the junction contained 11 bases not matched to a gene. The CDR3 has 17 amino acids. Sequencing was performed with immunoSEQ multiplex PCR; in TCRdb, only in-frame clones are kept and a portion is missing. The sample carries 140,000 or so clones, 70% to 90% recorded once. Here the sequenced sample was blood, taken from a patient whose treatment included radiotherapy and nephrectomy. The receptor comes from a woman between 45 and 60 years old with renal cell carcinoma. The V gene is TRBV4-3, the J gene TRBJ1-2; TRBD1 aligns across 11 bases. CDR3 DNA sequence: TGCGCCAGCAGCCACACCCGAGGGGGACAGGGGGGTTATGGCTACACCTTC. Translating it yields CASSHTRGGQGGYGYTF.